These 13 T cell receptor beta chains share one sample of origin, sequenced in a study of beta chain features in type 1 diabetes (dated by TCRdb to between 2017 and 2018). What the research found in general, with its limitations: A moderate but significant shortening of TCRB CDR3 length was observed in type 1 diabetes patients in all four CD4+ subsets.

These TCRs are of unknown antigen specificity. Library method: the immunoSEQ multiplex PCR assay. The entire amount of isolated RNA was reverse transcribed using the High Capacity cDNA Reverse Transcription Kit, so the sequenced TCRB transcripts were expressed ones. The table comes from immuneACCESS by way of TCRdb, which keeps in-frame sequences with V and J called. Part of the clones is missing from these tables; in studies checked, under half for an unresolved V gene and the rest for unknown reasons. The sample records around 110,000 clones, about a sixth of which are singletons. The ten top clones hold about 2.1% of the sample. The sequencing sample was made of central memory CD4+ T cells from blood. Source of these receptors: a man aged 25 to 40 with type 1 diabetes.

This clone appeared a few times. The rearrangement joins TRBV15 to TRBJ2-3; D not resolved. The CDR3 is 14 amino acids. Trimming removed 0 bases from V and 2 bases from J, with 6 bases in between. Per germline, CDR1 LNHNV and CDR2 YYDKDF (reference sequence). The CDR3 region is CATSRDRVTDTQYF. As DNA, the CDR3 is TGTGCCACCAGCAGAGATAGGGTCACAGATACGCAGTATTTT.

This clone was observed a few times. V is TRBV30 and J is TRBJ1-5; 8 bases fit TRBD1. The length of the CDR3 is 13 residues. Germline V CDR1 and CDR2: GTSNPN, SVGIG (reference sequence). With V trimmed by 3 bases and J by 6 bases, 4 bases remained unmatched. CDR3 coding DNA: TGTGCCTGGAGCCCAGGGGGCTTTCAGCCCCAGCATTTT. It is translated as CAWSPGGFQPQHF.

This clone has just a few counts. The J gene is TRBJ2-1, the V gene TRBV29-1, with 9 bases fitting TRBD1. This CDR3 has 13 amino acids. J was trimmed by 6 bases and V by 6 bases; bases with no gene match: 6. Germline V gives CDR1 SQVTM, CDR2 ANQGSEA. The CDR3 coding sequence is TGCAGCGTGGACAGGGGCATGGTCAATGAGCAGTTCTTC. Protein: CSVDRGMVNEQFF.

CDR3 nucleotides: TGTGCCAGCAGGGGGGGTGGGGATACGCAGTATTTT. Its protein product is CASRGGGDTQYF. The chain joins TRBV25-1 to TRBJ2-3; the D gene is possibly TRBD2 (6 bases). CDR1 is MGHDK and CDR2 is SYGVNS in the germline V gene. This CDR3 is 12 amino acids long. With 6 bases removed from V and 6 bases from J, the gap between germline ends came to 10 bases.

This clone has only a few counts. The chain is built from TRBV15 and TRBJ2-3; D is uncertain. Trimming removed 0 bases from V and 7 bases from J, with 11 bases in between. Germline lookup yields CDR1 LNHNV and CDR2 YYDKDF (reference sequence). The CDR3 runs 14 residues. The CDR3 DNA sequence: TGTGCCACCAGCAGAGATTGGTCGTGGAATACGCAGTATTTT. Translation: CATSRDWSWNTQYF.

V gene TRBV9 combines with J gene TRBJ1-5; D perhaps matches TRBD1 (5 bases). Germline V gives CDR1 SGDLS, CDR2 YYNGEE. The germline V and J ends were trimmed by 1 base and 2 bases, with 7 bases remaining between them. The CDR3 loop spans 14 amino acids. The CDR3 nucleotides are TGTGCCAGCAGCGTACAGGGAGGCAATCAGCCCCAGCATTTT. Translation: CASSVQGGNQPQHF.

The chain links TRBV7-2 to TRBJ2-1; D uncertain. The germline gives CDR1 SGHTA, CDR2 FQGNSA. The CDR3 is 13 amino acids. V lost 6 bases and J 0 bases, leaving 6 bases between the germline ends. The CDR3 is CASSSSSYNEQFF. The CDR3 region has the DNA TGTGCCAGCAGTTCGAGCTCCTACAATGAGCAGTTCTTC.

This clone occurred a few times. CDR3 residues: CASSHPLQDYGYTF. CDR3 DNA sequence: TGCGCCAGCAGCCATCCACTCCAGGACTATGGCTACACCTTC. The V gene is TRBV4-3, the J gene TRBJ1-2; D not resolved. Germline-derived CDR1 and CDR2 are LGHNA and YSLEER. Trimming took off 3 bases at V and 3 bases at J, with 11 bases between the two ends. The CDR3 is made up of 14 amino acids.

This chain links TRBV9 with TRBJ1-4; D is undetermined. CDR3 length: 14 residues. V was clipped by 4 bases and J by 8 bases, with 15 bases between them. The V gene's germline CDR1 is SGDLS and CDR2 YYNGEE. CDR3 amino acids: CASSQTRTGEKLFF. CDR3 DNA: TGTGCCAGCAGCCAAACCCGTACTGGGGAAAAACTGTTTTTT.

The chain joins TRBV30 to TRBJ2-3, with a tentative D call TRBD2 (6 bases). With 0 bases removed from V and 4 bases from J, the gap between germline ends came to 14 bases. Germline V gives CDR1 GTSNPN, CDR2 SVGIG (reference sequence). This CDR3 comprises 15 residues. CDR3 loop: CAWSVLSGEADTQYF. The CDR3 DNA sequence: TGTGCCTGGAGTGTTTTGTCGGGGGAAGCAGATACGCAGTATTTT.

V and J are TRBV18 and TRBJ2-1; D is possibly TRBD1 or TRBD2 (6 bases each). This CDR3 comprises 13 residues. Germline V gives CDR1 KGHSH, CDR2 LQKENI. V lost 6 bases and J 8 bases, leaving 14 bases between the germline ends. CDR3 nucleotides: TGTGCCAGCTCCCCCAGGGGCGGGGATGAGCAGTTCTTC. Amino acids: CASSPRGGDEQFF.

The DNA for the CDR3 is TGTGCCAGCAGCTTACAGACAGGGTATGGGGCCAACGTCCTGACTTTC. It codes for CASSLQTGYGANVLTF. The chain employs TRBV5-4 and TRBJ2-6; TRBD1 agrees at 7 bases. This CDR3 has 16 residues. V was pared by 2 bases and J by 3 bases, with 5 bases of the junction left unmatched. Germline CDR1 reads SGHNT; CDR2 reads YYREEE (reference sequence).

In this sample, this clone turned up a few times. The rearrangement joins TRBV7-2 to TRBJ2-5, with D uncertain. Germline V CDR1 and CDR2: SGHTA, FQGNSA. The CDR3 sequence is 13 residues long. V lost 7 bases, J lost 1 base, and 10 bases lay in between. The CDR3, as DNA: TGTGCCAGCACCTCTTATACCCAAGAGACCCAGTACTTC. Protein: CASTSYTQETQYF.